Listed below are T cell receptor beta chains from one sample, sequenced in a study of blood T cell repertoires in COVID-19. Data came from immunoSEQ multiplex PCR; TCRdb stores just in-frame clones and leaves some out. The sample records 90,000 to 120,000 clones, around nine tenths being singletons. Material: peripheral blood. Source of these receptors: a woman aged 30 to 39 with acute or convalescent COVID-19. The CDR3 runs from the conserved cysteine through the conserved F or W. Some rows have no size entry. The others give once, few or many, or a class for an expanded clone.

TRBJ2-5	TRBV28	15	NA	CASSLTGAFQETQYF
TRBJ2-7	TRBV20-1	10	NA	CSAVYYEQYF
TRBJ2-1	TRBV7-2	15	few	CASSLLSLADNEQFF
TRBJ1-2	TRBV30	15	NA	CAWIQREQGARGYTF
TRBJ1-1	TRBV6-1	17	NA	CASSESQSWDRGQGAFF
TRBJ1-1	TRBV4-1	15	NA	CASSQVVKADTEAFF
TRBJ2-1	TRBV4-2	16	few	CASSQVIQDSYNEQFF
TRBJ1-2	TRBV19	14	few	CASSRSRGNYGYTF
TRBJ2-7	TRBV27	15	NA	CASSYRGSPPYEQYF
TRBJ1-1	TRBV19	12	NA	CASSIGSIEAFF
TRBJ1-2	TRBV28	12	NA	CASGGVNYGYTF
TRBJ1-4	TRBV7-8	15	NA	CASSRTRDRDWKLFF
TRBJ1-4	TRBV6-6	15	NA	CASSGGGVTNEKLFF
TRBJ1-1	TRBV7-3	15	NA	CASSFSGQSNTEAFF
TRBJ2-3	TRBV6-2/TRBV6-3	16	once	CASSYPASVYTDTQYF
TRBJ1-5	TRBV12-5	13	NA	CASGSSGRAPQHF
TRBJ1-1	TRBV10-3	13	NA	CATLQGAGTEAFF
TRBJ1-5	TRBV27	15	NA	CASSKTGGEGQPQHF
TRBJ1-2	TRBV4-1	13	NA	CASSQQGTYGYTF
TRBJ2-7	TRBV10-2	12	NA	CASSGDTYEQYF
TRBJ1-1	TRBV10-2	13	NA	CASRQGLNTEAFF
TRBJ1-1	TRBV10-3	16	NA	CAISELGQGGTTEAFF
TRBJ2-1	TRBV9	17	NA	CASSVVASGGVYNEQFF
TRBJ1-1	TRBV5-1	15	NA	CASSLVTGSNTEAFF
TRBJ2-7	TRBV2	12	NA	CASNQGTYEQYF
TRBJ1-1	TRBV6-2/TRBV6-3	14	NA	CASSYRQGGTEAFF
TRBJ1-1	TRBV4-1	14	NA	CASSQDIGRPRAFF
TRBJ1-6	TRBV28	17	NA	CASRHRRTGGDFLPLHF
TRBJ2-7	TRBV4-1	20	NA	CASSQVTDSHPSASSYEQYF